A selection of T cell receptor beta chains follows, all from one sample in a study of human T cells and chemical hapten exposure. MiXCR was run by TCRdb on the RACE reads, yielding one entry per CDR3 protein. Of around 130,000 distinct CDR3 sequences listed, about 9% are singletons. Source material: whole blood. The origin of the receptors is a male donor in good health. Some clones in this sample may be carry-over from other donors' samples. Each CDR3 is given with its conserved first and last residue. D genes are given only for firm matches.

TRBD1	TRBV6-4	CASSDGTGGGEQFF
TRBD2	TRBV6-5	CASRKAGQNTGELFF
.	TRBV18	CASSPGRDYTGELFF
TRBD1	TRBV7-9	CASSLERTGLREQFF
.	TRBV10-3	CAISAPRTDTQYF
TRBD1	TRBV29-1	CSVKTGSAYEQYF
.	TRBV27	CASSPGNPGQPQHF
.	TRBV7-9	CASSSRAEASGANVLTF
.	TRBV29-1	CSVEVWAGTEQETQYF
.	TRBV29-1	CSVEERAGRRQETQYF
.	TRBV7-3	CASSLKWLTNTEAFF
TRBD2	TRBV4-2	CASSLSSLAGSDTQYF
.	TRBV7-9	CASSRSTSLHEQYF
TRBD1	TRBV15	CATSLDRAKNIQYF
.	TRBV12-3/TRBV12-4	CASSLGVHFEAFF
.	TRBV6-2/TRBV6-3	CASSFGLTEAFF
TRBD1	TRBV20-1	CSARDPGQGRGQPQHF
.	TRBV29-1	CSVVGGSNQPQHF
TRBD2	TRBV7-9	CASSLRGGQYF
TRBD2	TRBV5-5	CASSLAMGTREGQETQYF
.	TRBV2	CASSGSAEETQYF
.	TRBV20-1	CSVLATYNEQFF
.	TRBV5-4	CASSSGPAYEQYF
.	TRBV6-2/TRBV6-3	CASRDEGVEAFF
.	TRBV4-1	CASSHNGYEQYF
TRBD1	TRBV20-1	CSAERTGSTNEKLFF
TRBD2	TRBV18	CASSPLERGEYSETQYF
.	TRBV7-2	CASSLQGTRRGDTQYF
.	TRBV7-9	CASRSGTHYNEQFF
TRBD2	TRBV20-1	CSARSGLASYEQYF
.	TRBV19	CASSSSLAGVEGYTF
TRBD2	TRBV10-3	CAISESMAGEHNEQFF
.	TRBV28	CASSLISGPNEKLFF
TRBD2	TRBV25-1	CASSEGGTYNEQFF
.	TRBV5-1	CASSLTGRIDTEAFF
.	TRBV12-3/TRBV12-4	CASSWGMNEQFF
.	TRBV29-1	CSVEDGRGYNEQFF
.	TRBV6-5	CASTYGGYSYGYTF
.	TRBV3-1	CASSQGRDPFF
TRBD2	TRBV20-1	CSARELAGGPLAKNIQYF
TRBD1	TRBV6-1	CAIASGGSYEQYF
TRBD2	TRBV7-2	CASSSGTTDYEQYF
.	TRBV12-3/TRBV12-4	CASSLGQSYNSPLHF
.	TRBV6-6	CASRGQHQETQYF
TRBD1	TRBV28	CASSPDRGPTNYGYTF
.	TRBV27	CASSLTSLNSYNEQFF
.	TRBV10-1	CASFSREENTEAFF
.	TRBV18	CASSPVRSSYNEQFF
.	TRBV11-2	CASSAWDKANGELFF
.	TRBV5-1	CASSSGTGHYEQYF
TRBD1	TRBV11-2	CASSLVLWTGGVEQYF
TRBD2	TRBV7-9	CASSSYTSGSNTGELFF
.	TRBV19	CAIARRDNEKLFF
.	TRBV19	CASSKQGPAYEQFF
.	TRBV6-1	CASKPGLLDGELFF
.	TRBV12-3/TRBV12-4	CASRWTYETQYF
TRBD1	TRBV29-1	CSVDRGQGVGELFF
.	TRBV20-1	CSARDVADEKLFF